The rows below give T cell receptor beta chains drawn from one sample of a study of vaccination effects on CD4 cells after COVID-19. Method: immunoSEQ multiplex PCR; TCRdb's copy keeps in-frame clones and lacks some. The table includes about 65,000 clones, roughly three quarters detected once. The antigens for these receptors are not known. Here the sequenced sample was CD4+ T cells from PBMCs cultured with HCoV-NL63 spike peptides, taken before COVID-19 vaccination. The receptors come from a human donor who received a COVID-19 vaccine. Both conserved end residues are part of each CDR3. A D gene is named only where the DNA matches it firmly. The size of a clone is reported for some rows only, either as once, few or many, or as a class for expanded clones.

d_call j_call v_call clone_size cdr3_nt cdr3_aa
TRBD1 TRBJ1-2 TRBV5-6 few TGTGCCAGCAGCTTATTCGGACAGGTGTGGACCTTC CASSLFGQVWTF
TRBD1 TRBJ1-6 TRBV2 NA TGTGCCAGCAGCCTGACAGGGTTTCGGTCACCCCTCCACTTT CASSLTGFRSPLHF
NA TRBJ2-3 TRBV29-1 once TGCAGCGTCGACTGGCAAAGCACAGATACGCAGTATTTT CSVDWQSTDTQYF
NA TRBJ1-2 TRBV14 few TGTGCCAGCAGCCAACGGGGGGACTATGGCTACACCTTC CASSQRGDYGYTF
TRBD1 TRBJ2-2 TRBV18 NA TGTGCCAGCACCCAGGGGGCCGGGGAGCTGTTTTTT CASTQGAGELFF
TRBD1 TRBJ1-3 TRBV7-9 NA TGTGCCAGCAGCTCTTGGGGAGGACAGGTCATGAGCTCTGGAAACACCATATATTTT CASSSWGGQVMSSGNTIYF
NA TRBJ1-2 TRBV5-1 NA TGCGCCAGCAGCTTGACGTATGGGAGTGAGGTTGACACCTTC CASSLTYGSEVDTF
TRBD1 TRBJ1-4 TRBV9 NA TGTGCCAGCAGCCCGACAGGGGGGGTAGAAAAACTGTTTTTT CASSPTGGVEKLFF
TRBD1 TRBJ1-4 TRBV4-1 medium-sized TGCGCCAGCAGACCAGGACAGGCGCAAACTAATGAAAAACTGTTTTTT CASRPGQAQTNEKLFF
TRBD2 TRBJ2-2 TRBV15 NA TGTGCCACCAGCAGAGATAGCGGGGGAACCGGGGAGCTGTTTTTT CATSRDSGGTGELFF
TRBD1 TRBJ1-5 TRBV6-5 few TGTGCCAGCAATGGACAGGGAGGAGGGCCCCAGCATTTT CASNGQGGGPQHF
NA TRBJ1-2 TRBV27 NA TGTGCCAGCAGTTTACACTCTAACTATGGCTACACCTTC CASSLHSNYGYTF
NA TRBJ2-4 TRBV5-6 few TGTGCCAGCAGCTCCGTGGGGGGAGGAAACATTCAGTACTTC CASSSVGGGNIQYF
TRBD2 TRBJ2-1 TRBV6-6 NA TGTGCCAGCACCACCCCGGACTATACGGGAGGTGAGCAGTTCTTC CASTTPDYTGGEQFF
NA TRBJ1-5 TRBV2 NA TGTGCCAGCCGGGTTAGCAATCAGCCCCAGCATTTT CASRVSNQPQHF
NA TRBJ2-3 TRBV18 NA TGTGCCAGCTCACCAGATATTGAAGGGCTAGATACGCAGTATTTT CASSPDIEGLDTQYF
NA TRBJ2-3 TRBV10-3 NA TGTGCCACCCTCGGAGGGGGCGGGGATACGCAGTATTTT CATLGGGGDTQYF
NA TRBJ1-1 TRBV30 NA TGTGCCTGGAGTGCCGGGACGGCATCCGAAGCTTTCTTT CAWSAGTASEAFF
NA TRBJ2-1 TRBV2 NA TGTGCCAGCAGGCTACTAGACAGAGATGAGCAGTTCTTC CASRLLDRDEQFF
TRBD1 TRBJ1-5 TRBV27 once TGTGCCAGCAGGGGGGACAGGTCGGGATACAGCAATCAGCCCCAGCATTTT CASRGDRSGYSNQPQHF
NA TRBJ1-2 TRBV6-5 NA TGTGCCAGCAGTTACTCGACGACTACCAGCTCCTATGGCTACACCTTC CASSYSTTTSSYGYTF
NA TRBJ1-1 TRBV2 NA TGTGCCAGCAGTTTGAGGACAGAACCGAACACTGAAGCTTTCTTT CASSLRTEPNTEAFF
NA TRBJ2-1 TRBV3-1/TRBV3-2 NA TGTGCCAGCAGCCAAGATAATCCCCCCCGCAGGTCCTACAATGAGCAGTTCTTC CASSQDNPPRRSYNEQFF
NA TRBJ1-1 TRBV18 NA TGTGCCAGCTCACCACCGAACGAGCTCTGGCAAGCTTTCTTT CASSPPNELWQAFF
NA TRBJ2-5 TRBV5-6 once TGTGCCAGCAGCTCGGGCAGGCAAGAGACCCAGTACTTC CASSSGRQETQYF
NA TRBJ1-4 TRBV7-9 NA TGTGCCAGCAGCCAAGGAGGGGGAGTTACTAATGAAAAACTGTTTTTT CASSQGGGVTNEKLFF
TRBD1 TRBJ2-3 TRBV6-6 NA TGTGCCAGCAGAATGGACAGGGTAATAACAGATACGCAGTATTTT CASRMDRVITDTQYF
NA TRBJ2-2 TRBV24-1 NA TGTGCCACCAGTGAAGGTTGGGGACCGAACACCGGGGAGCTGTTTTTT CATSEGWGPNTGELFF
TRBD2 TRBJ2-1 TRBV9 few TGTGCCAGCAGCGCGGGGACTAGCGGGGGGGCTCGCAATGAGCAGTTCTTC CASSAGTSGGARNEQFF
NA TRBJ2-3 TRBV11-3 NA TGTGCCAGCAGCTTTGGGGGAACCACAGATACGCAGTATTTT CASSFGGTTDTQYF
NA TRBJ2-5 TRBV30 once TGTGCCTGGAGTGTACAGGAGACCCAGTACTTC CAWSVQETQYF
NA TRBJ1-3 TRBV2 NA TGTGCCAGCAGTAAGGGGTTCTCTGGAAACACCATATATTTT CASSKGFSGNTIYF
NA TRBJ2-1 TRBV12-3/TRBV12-4 few TGTGCCAGCAGTTTTGGAGCCTCCAATGAGCAGTTCTTC CASSFGASNEQFF
NA TRBJ1-2 TRBV7-9 NA TGTGCCAGCAGCTTGTTTCGGGCGGAGAACGGCTACACCTTC CASSLFRAENGYTF
TRBD1 TRBJ1-5 TRBV7-2 few TGTGCCAGCAGCCTATGGACAGGGCAACAGCCCCAGCATTTT CASSLWTGQQPQHF
NA TRBJ1-3 TRBV9 NA TGTGCCAGCAGCGGGATGGGATGTACAAGCTCTGGAAACACCATATATTTT CASSGMGCTSSGNTIYF
NA TRBJ1-2 TRBV19 NA TGTGCCAGTAGTATTATGGGACAAGGCTACACCTTC CASSIMGQGYTF
NA TRBJ1-1 TRBV7-9 NA TGTGCCAGCAGCTTAACTGGGGACACTGAAGCTTTCTTT CASSLTGDTEAFF
TRBD1 TRBJ1-4 TRBV14 NA TGTGCCAGCAGCCAAAGGAGGGGGACAGTTAATGAAAAACTGTTTTTT CASSQRRGTVNEKLFF
NA TRBJ1-4 TRBV4-3 NA TGCGCCAGCAGCCAAGATCGGGCGGGGCTTACGGATGAAAAACTGTTTTTT CASSQDRAGLTDEKLFF
NA TRBJ1-1 TRBV7-2 NA TGTGCCAGCAGCTTAACCTTTAACAGGTTGAACACTGAAGCTTTCTTT CASSLTFNRLNTEAFF
NA TRBJ1-1 TRBV18 NA TGTGCCAGCTCACCCCCGCCGGGGCCGAGTACTGAAGCTTTCTTT CASSPPPGPSTEAFF
TRBD1 TRBJ2-1 TRBV28 NA TGTGCCAGCAGTCCCCCAGAACCGGGACAGGCTACCTACAATGAGCAGTTCTTC CASSPPEPGQATYNEQFF
TRBD1 TRBJ1-1 TRBV5-4 NA TGTGCCAGCAGCAAATTTGACAGGGAAGCCCTTGAAGCTTTCTTT CASSKFDREALEAFF
NA TRBJ1-2 TRBV5-6 NA TGTGCCAGCAGCTTGTTTTCACTTTTAGACTATGGCTACACCTTC CASSLFSLLDYGYTF
NA TRBJ1-4 TRBV7-2 NA TGTGCCAGCAGCTTAGCGTTCCAGGGAGGGGATAAAAAACTGTTTTTT CASSLAFQGGDKKLFF
NA TRBJ1-5 TRBV19 NA TGTGCCAGTAGTATTTATGTTTATAGCAATCAGCCCCAGCATTTT CASSIYVYSNQPQHF
NA TRBJ2-2 TRBV5-1 NA TGCGCCAGCAGCTTGGCTCCGGACGCCGGGGAGCTGTTTTTT CASSLAPDAGELFF
TRBD1 TRBJ2-2 TRBV5-4 NA TGTGCCAGCAGCTACGGGACAGGGGCCGGGGAGCTGTTTTTT CASSYGTGAGELFF
NA TRBJ1-4 TRBV29-1 NA TGCAGCGTTGACTCCGGGAGGCGGGAAAAACTGTTTTTT CSVDSGRREKLFF
TRBD1 TRBJ2-3 TRBV30 NA TGTGCCTGGCGGGACAGGACTAGCACAGATACGCAGTATTTT CAWRDRTSTDTQYF
NA TRBJ2-3 TRBV5-1 NA TGCGCCAGCATGAGGGTGGGCACAGATACGCAGTATTTT CASMRVGTDTQYF
NA TRBJ2-1 TRBV7-2 NA TGTGCCAGCAGCTTAGCGAGGATCCAGGGAAAACATGAGCAGTTCTTC CASSLARIQGKHEQFF
NA TRBJ2-3 TRBV27 NA TGTGCCAGCAGGGTCACAGGGACCACAGATACGCAGTATTTT CASRVTGTTDTQYF
NA TRBJ1-5 TRBV19 few TGTGCCAGTAGTGTCGGTTATCAGCCCCAGCATTTT CASSVGYQPQHF